This TCR beta chain was documented in a study of beta chain features in type 1 diabetes. Study conclusions and caveats: For cells with high TCR expression, cDNA sequencing could yield over-representation. TCRB repertoires of naive, central memory and Treg cells appeared more similar among patients than among healthy donors. Moderate yet significant TCRB CDR3 shortening was seen in Type 1 diabetes patients in all four CD4+ subsets. At VDJ recombination sites, type 1 diabetes patients had fewer insertions and more deleted nucleotides.

V lost 5 bases to trimming and J lost 0 bases; unmatched junction nucleotides: 13. CDR1 is SGHTA, CDR2 FQGNSA, per germline. This CDR3 contains 18 residues. Staining for CD45RO/CCR7/CD25/CD127/CD95/CD27 allowed sorting of CD4+ naive, central memory, regulatory and stem cell-like memory cells. This clone was detected only a few times. The antigen remains undetermined. Since all of the isolated RNA was reverse transcribed, expressed TCRB transcripts were what got sequenced. Data came from immunoSEQ multiplex PCR; TCRdb stores just in-frame clones and leaves some out. The table lists over 600,000 clones, approximately 13% of them singletons.

The sample was naive CD4+ T cells from blood. This receptor was taken from a man aged 30-40 years with type 1 diabetes. The chain joins TRBV7-2 to TRBJ2-1, with 7 bases lining up with TRBD1. CDR3 sequence reads: CASSLDRQGFSSYNEQFF. The CDR3, as DNA: TGTGCCAGCAGCCTCGATCGACAGGGTTTCAGCTCCTACAATGAGCAGTTCTTC.